One and the same sample provided the 8 T cell receptor beta chains below, sequenced in a study of Graves' ophthalmopathy and Graves' hyperthyroidism. Transcripts of RNA were the source for amplifying TCR beta CDR3 regions. RT-PCR was first run with HTBI primers, then multiplex PCR in a second round. TCRdb re-derived calls from the multiplex PCR reads in MiXCR, one entry per CDR3 protein. Seen here are over a million distinct CDR3 sequences, roughly two fifths observed once, and the top ten hold 11%. The sample was peripheral blood or thyroid tissue (not recorded which). The receptors originated from an adult man with Graves' hyperthyroidism.

J is TRBJ2-5 and V is TRBV7-9; the D gene is possibly TRBD1 (6 bases). Germline V gives CDR1 SEHNR, CDR2 FQNEAQ (reference sequence). V was cut by 0 bases and J by 0 bases, with 8 bases left in between. The CDR3 is 15 residues long. CDR3 sequence: CASSLADRYQETQYF. The CDR3, as DNA: TGTGCCAGCAGCTTAGCCGACAGGTACCAAGAGACCCAGTACTTC. The whole variable domain, remainder taken from reference TRBV7-9 and TRBJ2-5, is DTGVSQNPRHKITKRGQNVTFRCDPISEHNRLYWYRQTLGQGPEFLTYFQNEAQLEKSRLLSDRFSAERPKGSFSTLEIQRTEQGDSAMYLCASSLADRYQETQYFGPGTRLLVL.

The table lists this clonotype with a few counts. The rearrangement uses TRBV5-4 and TRBJ2-7, with D possibly being TRBD1 or TRBD2 (5 bases each). The germline V gene has CDR1 SGHNT and CDR2 YYREEE (reference sequence). Trimming removed 4 bases at V and 4 bases at J, with 15 bases between. The CDR3 is 14 amino acids. The CDR3 DNA is TGTGCCAGCAGCCGCCCGGGACCCCTGTACGAGCAGTACTTC. It is translated as CASSRPGPLYEQYF.

The chain joins TRBV20-1 to TRBJ1-3; D call uncertain. The ends were cut back, 2 bases at V and 9 bases at J, with 14 bases in the middle. This CDR3 has 13 residues. The germline gives CDR1 DFQATT, CDR2 SNEGSKA (reference sequence). CDR3 region: CSARKHGGSTIYF. CDR3 coding DNA: TGCAGTGCTAGAAAGCACGGCGGGAGCACCATATATTTT.

Only a few counts were recorded for this clonotype. This chain uses TRBV4-3 with TRBJ2-5; the match to TRBD2 covers 9 bases. CDR3 size: 16 residues. After removal of 1 base from V and 3 bases from J, the junction contained 6 bases not matched to a gene. Germline assignment: CDR1 LGHNA and CDR2 YSLEER. The CDR3 is CASSQGPAGGEETQYF. The CDR3 DNA follows: TGCGCCAGCAGCCAAGGGCCAGCGGGAGGTGAAGAGACCCAGTACTTC.

In its sample, this clonotype was seen many times. This chain uses TRBV5-1 with TRBJ1-1, with 10 bases identical to TRBD1. The CDR3 spans 15 residues. Per the germline V gene, CDR1 is SGHRS and CDR2 is YFSETQ. V lost 4 bases to trimming and J lost 6 bases; unmatched junction nucleotides: 9. CDR3 DNA: TGCGCCAGCAGCCTAGGGACAGGGGCGTTCGCTGAAGCTTTCTTT. Its protein product is CASSLGTGAFAEAFF.

The chain is built from TRBV10-2 and TRBJ2-5; TRBD1 or TRBD2 may be the D gene (5 bases each). CDR1 is WSHSY and CDR2 is SAAADI in the germline V gene. With 6 bases removed from V and 4 bases from J, the gap between germline ends came to 18 bases. The CDR3 loop spans 15 amino acids. The chain's CDR3 is CASSHPGRNAETQYF. CDR3 in DNA: TGCGCCAGCAGCCACCCGGGACGGAACGCAGAGACCCAGTACTTC.

The chain employs TRBV20-1 and TRBJ2-5; tentative D call: TRBD2 (6 bases). Germline V gives CDR1 DFQATT, CDR2 SNEGSKA (reference sequence). This CDR3 region has 16 residues. V was pared by 1 base and J by 5 bases, with 20 bases between. The CDR3 coding sequence is TGCAGTGCTAGAGGTCAAGGGTCGGGGGACCTCGAGACCCAGTACTTC. It codes for CSARGQGSGDLETQYF.

This clonotype was seen at least ten times. The V and J genes are TRBV7-4 and TRBJ1-5, with D possibly matching TRBD1 (5 bases). This CDR3 spans 17 amino acids. The V end was cut by 5 bases, the J end by 4 bases, with 21 bases between. Germline assignment: CDR1 SGHVT and CDR2 SQSDAQ. CDR3 sequence (DNA): TGTGCCAGCAGCCTGAAACCGGGACCACTCCTTAATCAGCCCCAGCATTTT. Amino acids: CASSLKPGPLLNQPQHF.